This T cell receptor (beta chain) was recovered during a study of blood T cell repertoires in COVID-19. Looking at the study overall: Samples of COVID-19 (acute and convalescent) were obtained from the United States, Italy and Spain.

Participants spanned ages roughly 18 to 90 years and resided in over 20 US areas. Researchers sorted participants into cohorts using their self-reported clinical history. Germline V gene data show CDR1 as SGHRS and CDR2 as YFSETQ. Trimming cost V 1 base and J 4 bases, with 11 bases left between them. The CDR3 loop spans 14 amino acids. Original analysis: By means of reference gene primer amplification, nucleated cell counts were estimated. Measured with immunoSEQ multiplex PCR; TCRdb has only the in-frame clones, and not every one. From that table come the V and J calls and clone size; the DNA was used to work out D and trimming. The table shows around 220,000 clones, with around 90% occurring only once.

The sample was PBMCs or T cells enriched from blood (not recorded which). The origin of this receptor is a woman aged 25 to 39 with acute COVID-19. This chain uses TRBV5-1 with TRBJ1-2; D not resolved. DNA of the CDR3: TGCGCCAGCAGCTTGTCGGTACAGATCTATGGCTACACCTTC. This codes for CASSLSVQIYGYTF.